This T cell receptor (beta chain) was profiled in a study of CD8 T cells in ankylosing spondylitis. The table lists this clonotype with a few counts. The CDR3 extends over 13 amino acids. V shed 2 bases and J shed 4 bases, with 8 bases lying between them. Per the germline V gene, CDR1 is SEHNR and CDR2 is FQNEAQ (reference sequence). TCRdb re-derived calls from the 5' RACE reads in MiXCR, one entry per CDR3 protein. This table has some 340,000 distinct CDR3 sequences, over 12% appearing once. The V call is TRBV7-9, the J call TRBJ1-1; no reliable D call. Sequenced: blood, either unsorted or a sorted T cell fraction (not recorded which). This sequence originates from a male donor with ankylosing spondylitis or in good health (not recorded which). CDR3 in DNA: TGTGCCAGCAGCTTACGGTGTGGCACTGAAGCTTTCTTT. This encodes CASSLRCGTEAFF.